This TCR beta chain was profiled in a study of blood T cell repertoires in COVID-19. The protocol was immunoSEQ multiplex PCR, while the TCRdb copy is restricted to in-frame clones and leaves out a portion. In the table there are 230,000 or so clones, about four fifths of which are singletons. The TCR comes from a middle-aged man with active or convalescent COVID-19. Sequencing was performed on peripheral blood.

CDR3 loop: CASRSSTEAFF. The DNA for the CDR3 is TGTGCCAGCAGGTCGAGCACTGAAGCTTTCTTT. The chain employs TRBV27 and TRBJ1-1; no clear D gene. The CDR3 consists of 11 residues. Trimming shortened V by 6 bases and J by 4 bases, and 6 bases separated the two germline ends. CDR1 MNHEY and CDR2 SMNVEV come from the germline V gene (reference sequence).